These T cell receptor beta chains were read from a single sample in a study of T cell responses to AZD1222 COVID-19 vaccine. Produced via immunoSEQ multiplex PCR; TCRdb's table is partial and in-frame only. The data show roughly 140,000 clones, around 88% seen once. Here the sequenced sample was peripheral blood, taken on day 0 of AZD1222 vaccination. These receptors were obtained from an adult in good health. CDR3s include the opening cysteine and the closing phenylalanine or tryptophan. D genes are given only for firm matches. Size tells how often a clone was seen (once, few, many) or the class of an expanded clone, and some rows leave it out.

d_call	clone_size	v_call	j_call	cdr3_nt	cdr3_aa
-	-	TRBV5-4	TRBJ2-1	TGTGCCAGCAGCTTGGATCGGGTGGCAAATGAGCAGTTCTTC	CASSLDRVANEQFF
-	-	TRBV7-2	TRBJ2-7	TGTGCCAGCAGCCCCGCGGGCTCCTACGAGCAGTACTTC	CASSPAGSYEQYF
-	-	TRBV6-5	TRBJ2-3	TGTGCCAGCAGTTACTCGGGGGCAGATACGCAGTATTTT	CASSYSGADTQYF
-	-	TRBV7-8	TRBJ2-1	TGTGCCAGCAGCTCTCCCTTAGCGGAACTAAGGGATGAGCAGTTCTTC	CASSSPLAELRDEQFF
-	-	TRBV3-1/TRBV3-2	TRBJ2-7	TGTGCCAGCAGCCAAGATCGGGGGATCGAGCAGTACTTC	CASSQDRGIEQYF
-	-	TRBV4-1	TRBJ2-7	TGCGCCAGCAGCCAAGTAGACATGGGACTCCCACGGGGCGAGCAGTACTTC	CASSQVDMGLPRGEQYF
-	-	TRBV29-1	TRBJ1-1	TGCAGCGTTGCGCGGCAGGGGAAGGAAGCTTTCTTT	CSVARQGKEAFF
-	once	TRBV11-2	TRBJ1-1	TGTGCCAGCAGCTTACTGCTCGACGGCACTGAAGCTTTCTTT	CASSLLLDGTEAFF
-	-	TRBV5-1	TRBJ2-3	TGCGCCAGCAGGAGGGTTGGGGGCGCAGATACGCAGTATTTT	CASRRVGGADTQYF
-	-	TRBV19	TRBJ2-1	TGTGCCAGTAGTAGGGCTCTCCTAGGGCAGTTCTTC	CASSRALLGQFF
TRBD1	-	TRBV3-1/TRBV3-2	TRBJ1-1	TGTGCCAGCAGCCAAGCAGGGGGCGCGGGAACTGAAGCTTTCTTT	CASSQAGGAGTEAFF
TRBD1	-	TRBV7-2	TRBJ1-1	TGTGCCAGCAGCGCCCGACAGGGCGGCACTGAAGCTTTCTTT	CASSARQGGTEAFF
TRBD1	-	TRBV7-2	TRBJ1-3	TGTGCCAGCAGCCAACCGGGACAGCCTAACACCATATATTTT	CASSQPGQPNTIYF
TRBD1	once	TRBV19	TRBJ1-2	TGTGCCAGTAGTAGAGTCCCCCCGGACAGGGAAACTTTCTATGGCTACACCTTC	CASSRVPPDRETFYGYTF
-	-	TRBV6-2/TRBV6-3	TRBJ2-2	TGTGCCAGCAGTCAGATTGAGGCCGGGGAGCTGTTTTTT	CASSQIEAGELFF
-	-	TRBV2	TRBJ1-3	TGTGCCAGCAATCCAGGGTCTGGAGGAAACACCATATATTTT	CASNPGSGGNTIYF
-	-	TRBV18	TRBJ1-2	TGTGCCAGCTCACCACAAGACGGGGTCCCCTATGGCTACACCTTC	CASSPQDGVPYGYTF
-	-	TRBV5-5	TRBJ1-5	TGTGCCAGCAGCTTGGGGGCCCCGGCCGGTGTGAATCAGCCCCAGCATTTT	CASSLGAPAGVNQPQHF
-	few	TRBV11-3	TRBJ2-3	TGTGCCAGCAGCACCCCCCCGGGTAGCACAGATACGCAGTATTTT	CASSTPPGSTDTQYF
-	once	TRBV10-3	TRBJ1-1	TGTGCCATCAGTGAGGGCGACAGACGATATGGTGGTTTCTTT	CAISEGDRRYGGFF
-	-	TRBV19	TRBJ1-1	TGTGCCAGTAAGAGAGGGGATCGGGGCACTGAAGCTTTCTTT	CASKRGDRGTEAFF
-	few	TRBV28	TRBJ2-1	TGTGCCAGCAGTTTAGTTAATGAGCAGTTCTTC	CASSLVNEQFF
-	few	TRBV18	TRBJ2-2	TGTGCCAGCTCACCTGATACCGGGGAGCTGTTTTTT	CASSPDTGELFF
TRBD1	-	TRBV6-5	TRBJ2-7	TGTGCCAGCAGCGGAGGGGGACAGGCCTACGAGCAGTACTTC	CASSGGGQAYEQYF
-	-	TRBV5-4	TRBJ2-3	TGTGCCAGCAGCCCCGGGGGACGGCCTAGCACAGATACGCAGTATTTT	CASSPGGRPSTDTQYF
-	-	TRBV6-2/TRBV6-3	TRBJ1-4	TGTGCCAGCAGTGGCTTTCTCAGGTCCTCGTCTGGAAAACTGTTTTTT	CASSGFLRSSSGKLFF
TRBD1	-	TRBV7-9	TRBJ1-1	TGTGCCAGCAGCCCCGACAGGGCTCGGACTGAAGCTTTCTTT	CASSPDRARTEAFF